This T cell receptor (beta chain) was observed in a study of T-cell reconstitution after alpha-beta-depleted transplantation in children. Germline V gene lookup returns CDR1 ENHRY and CDR2 SYGVKD. This CDR3 has 14 residues. J lost 6 bases, V lost 5 bases, and 6 bases had no gene match. There are a few counts of this clonotype. Unique molecular identifiers were incorporated when the TCRbeta library was constructed. TCRdb ran MiXCR on the PCR reads and lists one entry per CDR3 protein. The sample consists of some 590,000 distinct CDR3 sequences, 10% to 13% of them appearing once. The material was PBMCs from the stem cell graft donor, obtained from the stem cell graft. This chain connects TRBV10-3 to TRBJ1-5; TRBD1 matches 8 bases. The receptor was derived from a human donor who donated a stem cell graft to a child with acute myeloid leukemia. The CDR3 DNA reads as TGTGCCATCAGTAAGACAGGGGATCGTCAGCCCCAGCATTTT. It yields the protein CAISKTGDRQPQHF.